A single sample gave rise to the 27 T cell receptor beta chains below, sequenced in a study of shared clonotypes between healthy human individuals. Terminally differentiated effector memory CD45RA+ cells were left out of the naive CD8 fraction, which was CD45RO-negative and positively selected for CCR7. The table came from immunoSEQ multiplex PCR; TCRdb's copy has only in-frame clones and leaves some out. Here the sample spans about 2 million clones, 85% to 95% being singletons. Sequenced material: naive CD8+ T cells sorted from blood. These TCRs come from a man aged 18 to 35 in good health.

CDR3: CASSSRLTIYEQYF. The CDR3 coding sequence is TGTGCCAGCAGTTCCCGCCTAACAATCTACGAGCAGTACTTC. The J gene is TRBJ2-7, the V gene TRBV28, with D unresolved. The CDR3 extends over 14 amino acids. V was shortened by 4 bases and J by 3 bases, with 13 bases between the two germline ends. CDR1 is MDHEN and CDR2 is SYDVKM in the germline V gene.

This clone was seen only once. The chain joins TRBV5-6 to TRBJ1-6; D might be TRBD1 (6 bases). The CDR3 sequence is 16 residues long. Trimming shortened V by 1 base and J by 7 bases, and 15 bases separated the two germline ends. Germline V gene sequence: CDR1 SGHDT, CDR2 YYEEEE. This CDR3 is CASSLMTGSPNSPLHF. DNA for the CDR3: TGTGCCAGCAGCTTGATGACAGGTTCTCCAAATTCACCCCTCCACTTT. The entire variable domain, with the rest obtained from reference TRBV5-6 and TRBJ1-6, is as follows: DAGVTQSPTHLIKTRGQQVTLRCSPKSGHDTVSWYQQALGQGPQFIFQYYEEEERQRGNFPDRFSGHQFPNYSSELNVNALLLGDSALYLCASSLMTGSPNSPLHFGNGTRLTVT.

This chain uses TRBV6-1 with TRBJ1-2, with unresolved D. Germline V gene data show CDR1 as MNHNS and CDR2 as SASEGT. This CDR3 spans 13 amino acids. Trimming stripped 7 bases from V and 6 bases from J, with 15 bases between. Written as DNA, the CDR3 is TGTGCCAGCAACCTAGGCGGAATCCATGGCTACACCTTC. This gives the protein CASNLGGIHGYTF.

This clone was detected only once. The V gene is TRBV10-1, the J gene TRBJ2-7; D ambiguous. The CDR3 has 16 residues. Germline CDR1 and CDR2: WNHNN and SYGVQD (reference sequence). Trimming removed 6 bases from V and 4 bases from J, with 22 bases in between. The CDR3 loop is CASSEDPGRGRYEQYF. In nucleotides, the CDR3 is TGCGCCAGCAGCGAAGACCCAGGACGCGGCCGGTACGAGCAGTACTTC.

This sequence joins TRBV7-2 and TRBJ2-3; D is perhaps TRBD1 or TRBD2 (5 bases each). This CDR3 has 15 residues. Germline V gene lookup returns CDR1 SGHTA and CDR2 FQGNSA. The V end was cut by 2 bases, the J end by 0 bases, with 9 bases between. CDR3 loop: CASSLYGGSTDTQYF. CDR3 DNA sequence: TGTGCCAGCAGCTTATATGGGGGTAGCACAGATACGCAGTATTTT.

The chain joins TRBV25-1 to TRBJ1-2; TRBD1 aligns across 11 bases. The CDR3 extends over 13 amino acids. The V and J ends lost 3 bases and 7 bases, in that order; junction bases with no gene match: 1. Germline V gives CDR1 MGHDK, CDR2 SYGVNS. The chain's CDR3 is CASSEDRGLGYTF. CDR3 DNA: TGTGCCAGCAGTGAGGACAGGGGGCTTGGCTACACCTTC.

The table lists this clone with a few counts. V usage is TRBV7-9 and J usage is TRBJ1-2, with a possible D match to TRBD1 (5 bases). From germline, CDR1 is SEHNR and CDR2 FQNEAQ (reference sequence). The germline V and J ends were trimmed by 5 bases and 3 bases, with 13 bases remaining between them. The CDR3 consists of 14 residues. CDR3 residues: CASSPSGVHYGYTF. CDR3 nucleotides: TGTGCCAGCAGCCCCTCGGGGGTTCACTATGGCTACACCTTC.

The chain employs TRBV28 and TRBJ2-7; 10 nucleotides align to TRBD1. V dropped 7 bases and J dropped 4; count of bases not matched to a gene: 7. The germline gives CDR1 MDHEN, CDR2 SYDVKM. This CDR3 is 14 amino acids long. The CDR3, as DNA: TGTGCCAGCATTTCTGACAGGGGGCAATACGAGCAGTACTTC. Translating gives CASISDRGQYEQYF.

This clone was recorded only once. The V gene is TRBV27, the J gene TRBJ2-1; 11 bases match TRBD2. After removal of 3 bases from V and 10 bases from J, the junction contained 8 bases not matched to a gene. Germline-derived CDR1 and CDR2 are MNHEY and SMNVEV (reference sequence). This CDR3 contains 15 residues. CDR3 in amino acids: CASSLTSGTHEEQFF. The CDR3 DNA sequence: TGTGCCAGCAGTTTGACTAGCGGGACCCATGAAGAGCAGTTCTTC.

CDR3 sequence: CASSYDRGKGETQYF. The CDR3 DNA reads TGTGCCAGCAGCTACGACAGGGGGAAGGGAGAGACCCAGTACTTC. The rearrangement uses TRBV5-5 and TRBJ2-5; 9 bases line up with TRBD1. The CDR3 is 15 residues long. Germline V gene sequence: CDR1 SGHKS, CDR2 YYEKEE (reference sequence). The ends lost 3 bases at V and 4 bases at J; junction bases unmatched: 7.

The chain links TRBV29-1 to TRBJ2-7; 7 nucleotides align to TRBD1. V gave up 6 bases and J gave up 2 bases; unmatched junction bases: 7. Looked up from germline, CDR1 is SQVTM and CDR2 is ANQGSEA. The CDR3 covers 13 residues. CDR3 sequence: CSVLTGTTYEQYF. In DNA, the CDR3 is TGCAGCGTCTTGACAGGGACCACCTACGAGCAGTACTTC.

This clone was seen once. The rearrangement joins TRBV10-3 to TRBJ1-1; 8 positions agree with TRBD1. This CDR3 is 14 amino acids long. Looked up from germline, CDR1 is ENHRY and CDR2 is SYGVKD. J gave up 5 bases and V 8 bases, and 10 bases lay outside the gene matches. The CDR3 protein is CAIGRQGLGTEAFF. In nucleotides, the CDR3 is TGTGCCATCGGGCGACAGGGGCTTGGGACTGAAGCTTTCTTT.

The chain couples TRBV2 to TRBJ1-2; D is undetermined. V lost 5 bases to trimming and J lost 3 bases, with 7 bases between them. This CDR3 contains 12 residues. Per the germline V gene, CDR1 is SNHLY and CDR2 is FYNNEI. The CDR3 spells CASSQMDYGYTF. DNA of the CDR3: TGTGCCAGCAGTCAGATGGACTATGGCTACACCTTC.

The chain has TRBV5-1 and TRBJ2-3, with 9 bases matching TRBD2. The germline V gene has CDR1 SGHRS and CDR2 YFSETQ. With V trimmed by 0 bases and J by 2 bases, 4 bases remained unmatched. This CDR3 comprises 16 residues. CDR3 DNA sequence: TGCGCCAGCAGCTTGGGCCTAGCGGGGCCCACAGATACGCAGTATTTT. Protein sequence: CASSLGLAGPTDTQYF.

This sequence joins TRBV11-2 and TRBJ2-5, with D hard to call. The CDR3 is made up of 15 amino acids. V was pared by 5 bases and J by 2 bases, with 15 bases between. Germline loops: CDR1 SGHAT, CDR2 FQNNGV. In nucleotides, the CDR3 is TGTGCCAGCAGCCCCCCCAGTGTTGGGCAAGAGACCCAGTACTTC. Translated: CASSPPSVGQETQYF.

This clone was seen only once. The V gene is TRBV10-3, the J gene TRBJ2-3; the match to TRBD2 covers 8 bases. Germline V gene sequence: CDR1 ENHRY, CDR2 SYGVKD. This CDR3 has 16 amino acids. V was clipped by 2 bases and J by 3 bases; unmatched bases: 7. Written as DNA, the CDR3 is TGTGCCATCAGTGAGGCGGGGGGAGGATATACAGATACGCAGTATTTT. It codes for CAISEAGGGYTDTQYF.

The gene calls are TRBV4-3 and TRBJ2-3; 8 bases fit TRBD2. V lost 5 bases to trimming and J lost 2 bases; unmatched junction nucleotides: 12. CDR3 length: 17 amino acids. Per germline, CDR1 LGHNA and CDR2 YSLEER. The CDR3 DNA follows: TGCGCCAGCAGCGACGGGGGGGCTAGCAGCTACACAGATACGCAGTATTTT. This translates into CASSDGGASSYTDTQYF.

The J gene is TRBJ1-6, the V gene TRBV6-7; weak D call: TRBD1 (5 bases). TRBV6-7 is assigned to the ORF class and has an uncertain function. V was trimmed by 8 bases and J by 5 bases, leaving 19 bases between them. The CDR3 length is 16 residues. The CDR3 protein is CASPLTPGTNNSPLHF. The CDR3 region has the DNA TGTGCCAGCCCCCTCACCCCAGGGACCAATAATTCACCCCTCCACTTT.

The chain couples TRBV10-3 to TRBJ2-3; 11 bases agree with TRBD1. The ends lost 4 bases at V and 3 bases at J; junction bases unmatched: 6. This CDR3 is built from 16 residues. The germline V gene has CDR1 ENHRY and CDR2 SYGVKD. CDR3 DNA sequence: TGTGCCATCAGTGGGAGGACAGGGGGCCTGACAGATACGCAGTATTTT. Amino acids: CAISGRTGGLTDTQYF.

The chain uses TRBV12-5 and TRBJ2-1; D call uncertain. V was shortened by 0 bases and J by 10 bases, with 7 bases between the two germline ends. CDR1 LGHNT and CDR2 FRNRAP come from the germline V gene. CDR3 length equals 12 residues. CDR3 sequence reads: CASGLVPLEQFF. CDR3 coding DNA: TGTGCTAGTGGTTTGGTACCGCTAGAGCAGTTCTTC. Supplemented by reference TRBV12-5 and TRBJ2-1, the full variable domain reads DARVTQTPRHKVTEMGQEVTMRCQPILGHNTVFWYRQTMMQGLELLAYFRNRAPLDDSGMPKDRFSAEMPDATLATLKIQPSEPRDSAVYFCASGLVPLEQFFGPGTRLTVL.

This chain links TRBV7-2 with TRBJ2-3; TRBD2 aligns across 9 bases. Trimming at V came to 4 bases and at J to 0 bases, leaving 11 bases not matched to a gene. This CDR3 has 18 residues. Germline V gives CDR1 SGHTA, CDR2 FQGNSA. The CDR3 is CASSSPLVAGDSTDTQYF. The CDR3 nucleotides read TGTGCCAGCAGCTCCCCTTTAGTAGCGGGAGACAGCACAGATACGCAGTATTTT.

The chain employs TRBV5-1 and TRBJ1-3; D possibly corresponds to TRBD1 (5 bases). Germline values: CDR1 SGHRS, CDR2 YFSETQ. The length of the CDR3 is 19 residues. Deletions cut 0 bases from V and 3 bases from J, with 22 bases between. The CDR3 DNA sequence: TGCGCCAGCAGCTTGGCTGGGGCAGGGCAGACTACTGATGGAAACACCATATATTTT. The encoded protein is CASSLAGAGQTTDGNTIYF. The full variable domain, in which reference TRBV5-1 and TRBJ1-3 provide the parts outside the CDR3, is KAGVTQTPRYLIKTRGQQVTLSCSPISGHRSVSWYQQTPGQGLQFLFEYFSETQRNKGNFPGRFSGRQFSNSRSEMNVSTLELGDSALYLCASSLAGAGQTTDGNTIYFGEGSWLTVV.

As concerns this clone: The sample holds other DNA sequences that translate to the same CDR3. V gene TRBV30 combines with J gene TRBJ2-7, with 10 bases lining up with TRBD2. Germline trimming cut 0 bases from V and 3 bases from J; bases unmatched to any gene: 2. Germline CDR1 GTSNPN, CDR2 SVGIG (reference sequence). CDR3 size: 14 residues. The CDR3 nucleotides read TGTGCCTGGAGTGTAGCTAGCGGGAGCTACGAGCAGTACTTC. Translated: CAWSVASGSYEQYF.

As concerns this clone: The junction departs from germline at one end; a sequencing error may be responsible. The rearrangement uses TRBV7-9 and TRBJ1-1; D is unclear. The CDR3 is 13 residues long. CDR1 and CDR2 from the germline V gene are SEHNR and FQNEAQ (reference sequence). CDR3 region: CASSLGGVGKSLF. The CDR3 region has the DNA TGTGCCAGCAGCTTAGGCGGAGTAGGCAAGTCGCTCTTT. Variable domain in full (rest from reference TRBV7-9 and TRBJ1-1): DTGVSQNPRHKITKRGQNVTFRCDPISEHNRLYWYRQTLGQGPEFLTYFQNEAQLEKSRLLSDRFSAERPKGSFSTLEIQRTEQGDSAMYLCASSLGGVGKSLFGQGTRLTVV.

This clone came up once. The CDR3 DNA reads as TGTGCCAGCAGTTTACGGGTACTGTCTAGCGGGACTTACGAGCAGTACTTC. Translated, it gives CASSLRVLSSGTYEQYF. This rearrangement joins TRBV5-4 to TRBJ2-7; 9 bases align to TRBD2. The CDR3 contains 17 residues. Germline-derived CDR1 and CDR2 are SGHNT and YYREEE (reference sequence). V lost 5 bases to trimming and J lost 4 bases; unmatched junction nucleotides: 16.

The J gene is TRBJ1-4, the V gene TRBV7-9; D is undetermined. CDR3 length equals 14 residues. Looked up from germline, CDR1 is SEHNR and CDR2 is FQNEAQ (reference sequence). Trimming removed 7 bases at V and 8 bases at J, with 17 bases between. This CDR3 reads CASTIERNWEKLFF. In nucleotides, the CDR3 is TGTGCCAGCACCATAGAAAGGAATTGGGAAAAACTGTTTTTT. The full variable domain, in which reference TRBV7-9 and TRBJ1-4 provide the parts outside the CDR3, is DTGVSQNPRHKITKRGQNVTFRCDPISEHNRLYWYRQTLGQGPEFLTYFQNEAQLEKSRLLSDRFSAERPKGSFSTLEIQRTEQGDSAMYLCASTIERNWEKLFFGSGTQLSVL.

This chain uses TRBV4-3 with TRBJ2-7; 7 nucleotides line up with TRBD2. The ends lost 1 base at V and 0 bases at J; junction bases unmatched: 6. Germline-derived CDR1 and CDR2 are LGHNA and YSLEER. This CDR3 spans 16 amino acids. CDR3 nucleotides: TGCGCCAGCAGCCAAGCGCTAGCGGCCAACTCCTACGAGCAGTACTTC. Translated: CASSQALAANSYEQYF.